The 17 T cell receptor beta chains reported below all come from one sample, sequenced in a study of control samples from healthy donors and cancer patients. The protocol was immunoSEQ multiplex PCR, while the TCRdb copy is restricted to in-frame clones and leaves out a portion. The table includes 150,000 to 200,000 clones, roughly 92% detected once. Specimen: blood. Receptor source: a young man in good health.

The rearrangement joins TRBV28 to TRBJ1-3; 7 nucleotides align to TRBD1. Germline V CDR1 and CDR2: MDHEN, SYDVKM. The CDR3 sequence is 14 residues long. V lost 5 bases and J lost 2; bases outside the gene matches: 3. CDR3 in DNA: TGTGCCAGCAGTACCGGGACAGCTGGAAACACCATATATTTT. Protein: CASSTGTAGNTIYF.

The rearrangement links TRBV11-2 to TRBJ1-6; D is unclear. Trimming cost V 5 bases and J 3 bases, with 11 bases left between them. This CDR3 region has 15 residues. Germline-derived CDR1 and CDR2 are SGHAT and FQNNGV. The CDR3 loop is CASSRVSGYNSPLHF. The CDR3 DNA sequence: TGTGCCAGCAGCCGCGTATCAGGCTATAATTCACCCCTCCACTTT.

On this clone: Other DNA sequences within the sample encode an identical CDR3. The chain combines TRBV3-1 (or the pseudogene TRBV3-2) with TRBJ1-1, with D tentatively TRBD1 (6 bases). This CDR3 has 13 amino acids. Trimming cost V 3 bases and J 1 base, with 6 bases left between them. CDR1 LGHDT and CDR2 YNNKEL come from the germline V gene (reference sequence). The CDR3 region is CASSQGQNTEAFF. The CDR3 DNA reads TGTGCCAGCAGCCAGGGACAGAACACTGAAGCTTTCTTT.

V is TRBV18 and J is TRBJ2-3, with D possibly being TRBD1 (5 bases). There are 14 residues in the CDR3. Germline values: CDR1 KGHSH, CDR2 LQKENI. V dropped 6 bases and J dropped 2 bases, with 12 bases sitting between them. CDR3 in DNA: TGTGCCAGCTCGCCAGACAGTAACACAGATACGCAGTATTTT. It translates to CASSPDSNTDTQYF.

This clone was seen only once. V and J are TRBV5-1 and TRBJ2-3; D is unclear. CDR3 length: 14 amino acids. V lost 2 bases to trimming and J lost 0 bases, with 7 bases between them. Germline CDR1 is SGHRS and CDR2 is YFSETQ. The CDR3 DNA is TGCGCCAGCAGCTTTCCCGAAAGCACAGATACGCAGTATTTT. Protein: CASSFPESTDTQYF.

This sequence joins TRBV6-6 and TRBJ1-5; a weak D match, TRBD1 (5 bases). CDR1 MNHNY and CDR2 SVGAGI come from the germline V gene (reference sequence). V shed 5 bases and J shed 0 bases, with 20 bases lying between them. This CDR3 spans 18 amino acids. In nucleotides, the CDR3 is TGTGCCAGCAGTCGGACACTGAGCGGTTTTTCTAGCAATCAGCCCCAGCATTTT. It translates to CASSRTLSGFSSNQPQHF.

This clone showed up just once. The rearrangement links TRBV18 to TRBJ1-6, with 7 nucleotides matching TRBD1. The germline V gene encodes CDR1 KGHSH and CDR2 LQKENI. The CDR3 is 18 amino acids. The ends lost 4 bases at V and 0 bases at J; junction bases unmatched: 9. In DNA form, the CDR3 reads TGTGCCAGCTCACTCCTGTTACAGGGGAGCTCCTATAATTCACCCCTCCACTTT. Amino acids: CASSLLLQGSSYNSPLHF.

J is TRBJ2-1 and V is TRBV14, with 11 nucleotides matching TRBD2. V trimming: 4 bases; J trimming: 4 bases; junction bases outside the gene matches: 12. The CDR3 is 18 amino acids. From germline, CDR1 is SGHDN and CDR2 FVKESK. CDR3 sequence: CASSLAPPGLAVYNEQFF. As DNA, the CDR3 is TGTGCCAGCAGCCTAGCCCCTCCGGGACTAGCGGTATACAATGAGCAGTTCTTC.

This clone came up once. The CDR3 DNA is TGTGCCAGCAGCTTAGAGGGACAGGGCTCCAAAAACATTCAGTACTTC. As protein: CASSLEGQGSKNIQYF. The rearrangement joins TRBV7-8 to TRBJ2-4, with 9 bases aligning to TRBD1. The CDR3 sequence is 16 residues long. CDR1 and CDR2 from the germline V gene are SGHVS and FQNEAQ. Trimming took 1 base from V and 2 from J; bases not matched to a gene: 3.

The V and J genes are TRBV9 and TRBJ1-5; D unclear. Between the trimmed V and J ends, which lost 1 base and 5 bases, there was a span of 7 bases. The CDR3 length is 13 residues. CDR1 is SGDLS and CDR2 is YYNGEE in the germline V gene. The CDR3 spells CASSVSGYQPQHF. The DNA for the CDR3 is TGTGCCAGCAGCGTAAGCGGTTATCAGCCCCAGCATTTT.

The CDR3 loop is CASTPGVAGGTRGTGELFF. Here the CDR3 DNA reads TGTGCCAGCACCCCAGGGGTAGCGGGGGGCACGCGGGGCACCGGGGAGCTGTTTTTT. The chain uses TRBV9 and TRBJ2-2, with 10 bases fitting TRBD2. Per germline, CDR1 SGDLS and CDR2 YYNGEE. The CDR3 contains 19 residues. Trimming at V came to 6 bases and at J to 4 bases, leaving 18 bases not matched to a gene.

This chain connects TRBV9 to TRBJ1-1; D is unresolved. The germline gives CDR1 SGDLS, CDR2 YYNGEE. The CDR3 totals 16 residues. V dropped 4 bases and J dropped 0 bases, with 16 bases sitting between them. The CDR3 protein is CASSHGVGSLNTEAFF. CDR3 coding DNA: TGTGCCAGCAGCCACGGCGTGGGGTCTTTGAACACTGAAGCTTTCTTT.

J is TRBJ2-1 and V is TRBV5-1; TRBD2 aligns across 8 bases. CDR1 and CDR2 from the germline V gene are SGHRS and YFSETQ. The CDR3 is 15 amino acids. V trimming: 0 bases; J trimming: 2 bases; junction bases outside the gene matches: 1. The CDR3 DNA follows: TGCGCCAGCAGCTTGGCGGGAGGGACCTACAATGAGCAGTTCTTC. Amino acids: CASSLAGGTYNEQFF.

The chain uses TRBV2 and TRBJ2-1; no definite D call. V shed 0 bases and J shed 6 bases, with 12 bases lying between them. CDR1 SNHLY and CDR2 FYNNEI come from the germline V gene. The CDR3 is 15 amino acids. DNA for the CDR3: TGTGCCAGCAGTGAAGCTATCGCAGAAACCAATGAGCAGTTCTTC. This sequence encodes CASSEAIAETNEQFF.

CDR3 sequence reads: CASSLGDSYEQYF. For the CDR3, the DNA is TGTGCCAGCAGTTTAGGGGACTCCTACGAGCAGTACTTC. This chain connects TRBV27 to TRBJ2-7; no definite D call. The CDR3 sequence is 13 residues long. With 2 bases removed from V and 0 bases from J, the gap between germline ends came to 5 bases. Germline values: CDR1 MNHEY, CDR2 SMNVEV (reference sequence).

The chain uses TRBV19 and TRBJ2-3, with D perhaps assigned TRBD1 or TRBD2 (5 bases each). The CDR3 extends over 13 amino acids. The germline V gene encodes CDR1 LNHDA and CDR2 SQIVND (reference sequence). The ends were cut back, 6 bases at V and 3 bases at J, with 10 bases in the middle. CDR3: CASRGRETDTQYF. The CDR3 bases are TGTGCCAGTAGAGGCAGGGAGACAGATACGCAGTATTTT.

This chain uses TRBV27 with TRBJ1-1, with a weak D call TRBD1 (5 bases). The V gene lost 2 bases and the J gene lost 4 bases, with 11 bases spanning the gap. In germline, CDR1 is MNHEY, CDR2 SMNVEV (reference sequence). The CDR3 runs to 14 residues. The CDR3 loop is CASSLGTRTTEAFF. CDR3 coding DNA: TGTGCCAGCAGTTTAGGGACGAGAACCACTGAAGCTTTCTTT.